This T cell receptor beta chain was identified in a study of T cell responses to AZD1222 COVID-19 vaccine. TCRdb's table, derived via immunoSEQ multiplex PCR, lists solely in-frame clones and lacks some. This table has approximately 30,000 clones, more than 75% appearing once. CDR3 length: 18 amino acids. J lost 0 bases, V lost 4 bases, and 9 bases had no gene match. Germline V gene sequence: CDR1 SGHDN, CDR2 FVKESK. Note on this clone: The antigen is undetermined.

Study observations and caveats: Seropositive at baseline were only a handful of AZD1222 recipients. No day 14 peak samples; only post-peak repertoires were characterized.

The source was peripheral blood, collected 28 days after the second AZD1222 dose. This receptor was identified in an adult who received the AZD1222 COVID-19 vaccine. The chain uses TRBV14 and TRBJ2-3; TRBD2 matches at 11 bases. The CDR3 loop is CASSRHLSGRDSTDTQYF. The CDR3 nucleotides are TGTGCCAGCAGCCGCCACCTTAGCGGGAGGGATAGCACAGATACGCAGTATTTT.